These 23 T cell receptor beta chains share one sample of origin, sequenced in a study of PD-1 blockade in classical Hodgkin lymphoma. Exposure to brentuximab vedotin varied, and each patient had relapsed following autologous stem cell transplantation. Clones were sequenced by immunoSEQ multiplex PCR, and TCRdb holds only the in-frame ones, with some missing. The profile shows roughly 140,000 clones, around 84% of them singletons. The sequencing here drew on peripheral blood mononuclear cells (PBMCs), taken before the second cycle of nivolumab. These receptors were collected from a human donor with classical Hodgkin lymphoma.

This clone was recorded once. The chain joins TRBV11-2 to TRBJ2-3; perhaps TRBD1 as D (6 bases). This CDR3 spans 18 amino acids. Germline CDR1 is SGHAT and CDR2 is FQNNGV. V lost 5 bases, J lost 4 bases, and 25 bases lay in between. CDR3 in DNA: TGTGCCAGCAGCCAACCGGTAGGGGGTATTACCAAGGCAGATACGCAGTATTTT. Amino acid sequence: CASSQPVGGITKADTQYF.

This chain links TRBV7-9 with TRBJ2-2; D possibly corresponds to TRBD2 (5 bases). Trimming shortened V by 4 bases and J by 3 bases, and 21 bases separated the two germline ends. This CDR3 comprises 18 residues. Germline V gene lookup returns CDR1 SEHNR and CDR2 FQNEAQ (reference sequence). The CDR3 sequence: CASSSSPGSSQYTGELFF. CDR3 DNA sequence: TGTGCCAGCAGCTCTAGCCCTGGGTCTAGCCAATACACCGGGGAGCTGTTTTTT.

CDR3 nucleotide sequence: TGTGCCAGCTCACCACTCCGGACAGGCAGCACAGATACGCAGTATTTT. This gives the protein CASSPLRTGSTDTQYF. The V call is TRBV18, the J call TRBJ2-3, with 7 bases that match TRBD1. V dropped 1 base and J dropped 0; count of bases not matched to a gene: 4. The CDR3 is 16 residues long. In germline, CDR1 is KGHSH, CDR2 LQKENI.

The chain is built from TRBV2 and TRBJ2-5; TRBD2 agrees at 11 bases. This CDR3 comprises 16 residues. V shed 7 bases and J 2 bases; nucleotides not matched to a gene: 9. The germline CDR1 and CDR2 sequences are SNHLY and FYNNEI. This CDR3 reads CASKSLTSGEQETQYF. CDR3 nucleotides: TGTGCCAGCAAGTCTCTGACTAGCGGGGAACAAGAGACCCAGTACTTC.

The rearrangement links TRBV2 to TRBJ2-7, with D tentatively TRBD2 (6 bases). The germline gives CDR1 SNHLY, CDR2 FYNNEI. Trimming cost V 7 bases and J 0 bases, with 13 bases left between them. The CDR3 runs to 14 residues. The CDR3 spells CASKAGKGSYEQYF. CDR3 nucleotides: TGTGCCAGCAAGGCGGGGAAGGGCTCCTACGAGCAGTACTTC. Full variable domain (rest looked up from reference TRBV2 and TRBJ2-7): EPEVTQTPSHQVTQMGQEVILRCVPISNHLYFYWYRQILGQKVEFLVSFYNNEISEKSEIFDDQFSVERPDGSNFTLKIRSTKLEDSAMYFCASKAGKGSYEQYFGPGTRLTVT.

The gene calls are TRBV27 and TRBJ1-2, with TRBD1 matching 9 bases. The CDR3 has 15 residues. V gave up 4 bases and J gave up 7 bases; unmatched junction bases: 10. Germline V gene data show CDR1 as MNHEY and CDR2 as SMNVEV (reference sequence). CDR3 in DNA: TGTGCCAGCAGTTCCCCGGGACAGGGAAAGAGTGGCTACACCTTC. Protein: CASSSPGQGKSGYTF.

The chain combines TRBV29-1 with TRBJ1-1; a possible D gene is TRBD1 (6 bases). V lost 1 base, J lost 2 bases, and 14 bases lay in between. Germline CDR1 reads SQVTM; CDR2 reads ANQGSEA. The CDR3 contains 15 residues. CDR3 sequence (DNA): TGCAGCGTTGAAGGTGGGGGGGGCGTTAACACTGAAGCTTTCTTT. It translates to CSVEGGGGVNTEAFF.

The rearrangement joins TRBV9 to TRBJ2-1; D is unclear. The CDR3 covers 14 residues. V lost 0 bases, J lost 3 bases, and 7 bases lay in between. The germline V gene encodes CDR1 SGDLS and CDR2 YYNGEE. This chain's CDR3 is CASSVDVGYNEQFF. The CDR3 DNA reads as TGTGCCAGCAGCGTAGACGTCGGCTACAATGAGCAGTTCTTC.

This clone was seen a handful of times. The chain links TRBV5-1 to TRBJ2-7, with 9 bases lining up with TRBD2. The CDR3 extends over 15 amino acids. V lost 5 bases to trimming and J lost 0 bases; unmatched junction nucleotides: 6. The V gene's germline CDR1 is SGHRS and CDR2 YFSETQ. The CDR3 DNA follows: TGCGCCAGCAGGAAAGCGGGAGGCACCTCCTACGAGCAGTACTTC. The encoded protein is CASRKAGGTSYEQYF.

J is TRBJ2-1 and V is TRBV4-2; 11 bases are a match to TRBD2. The CDR3 is made up of 15 amino acids. V was clipped by 0 bases and J by 6 bases; unmatched bases: 1. CDR1 and CDR2 from the germline V gene are LGHNA and YNFKEQ. The CDR3 here is CASSQELAGVNEQFF. The CDR3, as DNA: TGTGCCAGCAGCCAAGAACTAGCGGGAGTCAATGAGCAGTTCTTC.

CDR3 nucleotide sequence: TGTGCCAGCAGCTTAGCCCGACTAGCGGGAGAAGAGACCCAGTACTTC. Amino acid sequence: CASSLARLAGEETQYF. The chain carries TRBV7-2 and TRBJ2-5; TRBD2 agrees at 12 bases. Looked up from germline, CDR1 is SGHTA and CDR2 is FQGNSA. The length of the CDR3 is 16 residues. Trimming cost V 0 bases and J 3 bases; bases outside gene matches: 2.

This chain connects TRBV9 to TRBJ1-4, with D perhaps TRBD1 (6 bases). This CDR3 is built from 16 residues. The germline V and J ends were trimmed by 4 bases and 2 bases, with 15 bases remaining between them. CDR1 is SGDLS, CDR2 YYNGEE, per germline. This CDR3 is CASSTRVGGTNEKLFF. The DNA of the CDR3 is TGTGCCAGCAGCACCCGTGTAGGGGGGACTAATGAAAAACTGTTTTTT.

A single count supports this clone. CDR3 sequence (DNA): TGTGCCAGCAGCTTAGCGCCGAGGTCAGGGGGAAACACCATATATTTT. Residues: CASSLAPRSGGNTIYF. The chain combines TRBV7-8 with TRBJ1-3; tentatively, D is TRBD1 (5 bases). The CDR3 contains 16 residues. V was clipped by 0 bases and J by 4 bases, with 13 bases between them. In germline, CDR1 is SGHVS, CDR2 FQNEAQ.

This sequence joins TRBV27 and TRBJ1-4, with D hard to call. This CDR3 comprises 14 residues. Germline CDR1 MNHEY, CDR2 SMNVEV (reference sequence). V shed 4 bases and J shed 2 bases, with 8 bases lying between them. The CDR3 region has the DNA TGTGCCAGCAGTTCCCTGGACACTAATGAAAAACTGTTTTTT. Protein sequence: CASSSLDTNEKLFF.

The genes are TRBV28 and TRBJ2-3; 9 bases agree with TRBD2. This CDR3 comprises 15 residues. The germline V gene encodes CDR1 MDHEN and CDR2 SYDVKM. The V and J ends lost 3 bases and 3 bases, in that order; junction bases with no gene match: 4. This CDR3 reads CASSLGLAGTDTQYF. In DNA form, the CDR3 reads TGTGCCAGCAGTTTGGGGCTAGCGGGGACAGATACGCAGTATTTT.

This rearrangement joins TRBV10-3 to TRBJ2-5; 9 positions agree with TRBD2. After removal of 4 bases from V and 1 base from J, the junction contained 13 bases not matched to a gene. This CDR3 has 18 amino acids. Germline V CDR1 and CDR2: ENHRY, SYGVKD. The CDR3: CAISAGRGAGGFQETQYF. As DNA, the CDR3 is TGTGCCATCAGTGCAGGGAGGGGAGCGGGGGGTTTCCAAGAGACCCAGTACTTC.

This chain connects TRBV15 to TRBJ2-5, with D tentatively TRBD2 (5 bases). CDR3 length: 14 residues. Germline values: CDR1 LNHNV, CDR2 YYDKDF (reference sequence). V was cut by 3 bases and J by 3 bases, with 11 bases left in between. CDR3 nucleotide sequence: TGTGCCACCAGCAGGGGAGTAGCCGAAGAGACCCAGTACTTC. The encoded protein is CATSRGVAEETQYF. Drawing the rest from reference TRBV15 and TRBJ2-5, the complete variable domain is DAMVIQNPRYQVTQFGKPVTLSCSQTLNHNVMYWYQQKSSQAPKLLFHYYDKDFNNEADTPDNFQSRRPNTSFCFLDIRSPGLGDTAMYLCATSRGVAEETQYFGPGTRLLVL.

The rearrangement uses TRBV9 and TRBJ2-3; 9 positions match TRBD1. This CDR3 has 15 residues. The V gene's germline CDR1 is SGDLS and CDR2 YYNGEE. V was clipped by 2 bases and J by 3 bases; unmatched bases: 4. The CDR3 loop is CASSVRTGETDTQYF. The CDR3 DNA follows: TGTGCCAGCAGCGTCCGGACAGGGGAAACAGATACGCAGTATTTT.

The chain joins TRBV5-1 to TRBJ1-4; D possibly corresponds to TRBD1 (5 bases). This CDR3 spans 14 amino acids. CDR1 SGHRS and CDR2 YFSETQ come from the germline V gene. Trimming removed 5 bases at V and 4 bases at J, with 12 bases between. CDR3 sequence: CASRRRQLNEKLFF. The CDR3 nucleotides are TGCGCCAGCAGAAGAAGACAGCTTAATGAAAAACTGTTTTTT. Supplemented by reference TRBV5-1 and TRBJ1-4, the full variable domain reads KAGVTQTPRYLIKTRGQQVTLSCSPISGHRSVSWYQQTPGQGLQFLFEYFSETQRNKGNFPGRFSGRQFSNSRSEMNVSTLELGDSALYLCASRRRQLNEKLFFGSGTQLSVL.

The J gene is TRBJ1-2, the V gene TRBV7-2; D ambiguous. The CDR3 is 13 residues long. Germline V lookup: CDR1 SGHTA, CDR2 FQGNSA. V was shortened by 1 base and J by 7 bases, with 10 bases between the two germline ends. Here the CDR3 reads CASSLEIRFGYTF. As DNA, the CDR3 is TGTGCCAGCAGCTTAGAAATACGGTTTGGCTACACCTTC.

The genes are TRBV7-3 and TRBJ1-1; no reliable D call. The CDR3 totals 13 residues. The V and J ends lost 2 bases and 8 bases respectively, with 12 bases between them. The germline V gene has CDR1 SGHTA and CDR2 FQGTGA. The CDR3 region is CASSLSPLGEAFF. In nucleotides, the CDR3 is TGTGCCAGCAGCTTATCGCCCCTGGGAGAAGCTTTCTTT.

The chain joins TRBV18 to TRBJ2-2, with 10 bases lining up with TRBD1. V lost 3 bases to trimming and J lost 3 bases; unmatched junction nucleotides: 4. Germline CDR1 KGHSH, CDR2 LQKENI. This CDR3 has 16 amino acids. The CDR3: CASSPSGQGDTGELFF. The CDR3 DNA reads TGTGCCAGCTCACCTTCCGGACAGGGGGACACCGGGGAGCTGTTTTTT.

The V call is TRBV7-6, the J call TRBJ1-5, with D hard to call. The CDR3 covers 12 residues. Trimming pared 8 bases from V and 2 bases from J, leaving 7 bases between. Germline CDR1 reads SGHVS; CDR2 reads FNYEAQ. CDR3 region: CASGEGNQPQHF. The CDR3 coding sequence is TGTGCCAGCGGAGAGGGCAATCAGCCCCAGCATTTT.